Each of the 4 T cell receptor beta chains below was sequenced from the same sample in a study of a mutant IDH1 vaccine in newly diagnosed glioma. Noted time point: week 35, safety follow-up. With topical imiquimod, each dose of the vaccine consisted of 300 ug of mutant IDH1 20-mer peptide. These TCRs' antigens remain unknown. TCRdb's copy holds only in-frame clones and misses some; the assay was immunoSEQ multiplex PCR. The sample has approximately 50,000 clones, 70% to 85% seen once; the top ten hold approximately 6.7%. The sequences come from PBMCs, collected from a glioma patient whose treatment included an IDH1 peptide vaccine. The receptors originated from a man in his forties with glioma.

In its sample, this clone was seen once. V is TRBV25-1 and J is TRBJ1-1, with 8 bases matching TRBD1. This CDR3 is built from 15 residues. Germline V gene lookup returns CDR1 MGHDK and CDR2 SYGVNS. J was trimmed by 4 bases and V by 1 base; bases with no gene match: 5. Written as DNA, the CDR3 is TGTGCCAGCAGTGAATTAGGACAGGGCATCACTGAAGCTTTCTTT. As protein: CASSELGQGITEAFF.

V usage is TRBV5-1 and J usage is TRBJ2-7, with D perhaps matching TRBD1 (5 bases). Trimming left V 4 bases short and J 3 bases short, with 11 bases between. The CDR3 length is 13 residues. Germline V lookup: CDR1 SGHRS, CDR2 YFSETQ. CDR3 nucleotide sequence: TGCGCCAGCAGCAAAGGACAAATCTACGAGCAGTACTTC. Amino acid sequence: CASSKGQIYEQYF.

The gene calls are TRBV19 and TRBJ2-5, with D perhaps assigned TRBD1 or TRBD2 (5 bases each). Germline V lookup: CDR1 LNHDA, CDR2 SQIVND (reference sequence). V was shortened by 4 bases and J by 2 bases, with 14 bases between the two germline ends. This CDR3 contains 15 residues. The DNA for the CDR3 is TGTGCCAGTAGTAAGGGACCGCAAGTTCAAGAGACCCAGTACTTC. It translates to CASSKGPQVQETQYF.

The chain recombines TRBV5-5 with TRBJ2-7; D gene unclear. Trimming took off 4 bases at V and 0 bases at J, with 8 bases between the two ends. The CDR3 extends over 13 amino acids. Germline V gives CDR1 SGHKS, CDR2 YYEKEE (reference sequence). The CDR3 region is CASSLSSSYEQYF. In DNA, the CDR3 is TGTGCCAGCAGCCTATCTAGCTCCTACGAGCAGTACTTC.